This T cell receptor (beta chain) was recovered during a study of T-cell reconstitution after alpha-beta-depleted transplantation in children. This clonotype was counted a few times. A library of TCRbeta sequences, prepared with unique molecular identifiers, was generated. TCRdb redid the calling of the PCR reads with MiXCR, one entry per CDR3 protein. The table lists 450,000 to 500,000 distinct CDR3 sequences, about an eighth of them singletons. CDR3 length: 18 amino acids. The clonotype originates from a human donor who donated a stem cell graft to a child with combined immunodeficiency. The sample here was PBMCs from the stem cell graft donor, taken from the stem cell graft. The V gene is TRBV21-1, the J gene TRBJ1-1; the table's D gene call, TRBD1, was not cross checked with the DNA. TRBV21-1 constitutes a pseudogene. The DNA for the CDR3 is TGTGCCAGCAGCAAAAGTACCGCCGGGGGTCGGGTGAACACTGAAGCTTTCTTT. Residues: CASSKSTAGGRVNTEAFF.